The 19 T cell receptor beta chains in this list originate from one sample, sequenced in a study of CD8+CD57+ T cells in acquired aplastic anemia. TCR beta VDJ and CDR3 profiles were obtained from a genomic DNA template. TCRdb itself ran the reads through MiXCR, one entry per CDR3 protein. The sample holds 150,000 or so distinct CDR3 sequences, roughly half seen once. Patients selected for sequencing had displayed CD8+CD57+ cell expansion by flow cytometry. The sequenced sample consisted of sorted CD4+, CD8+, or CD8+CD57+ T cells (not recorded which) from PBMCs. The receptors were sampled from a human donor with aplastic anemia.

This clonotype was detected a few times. DNA for the CDR3: TGTGCCAGCAGTTTGTCGCGGGGGGGCGGGGATGAGCAGTTCTTC. It codes for CASSLSRGGGDEQFF. The V call is TRBV27, the J call TRBJ2-1; 9 nucleotides match TRBD2. CDR3 length: 15 amino acids. The germline V gene has CDR1 MNHEY and CDR2 SMNVEV (reference sequence). V shed 3 bases, J shed 8 bases, and the junction held 8 bases outside the gene matches.

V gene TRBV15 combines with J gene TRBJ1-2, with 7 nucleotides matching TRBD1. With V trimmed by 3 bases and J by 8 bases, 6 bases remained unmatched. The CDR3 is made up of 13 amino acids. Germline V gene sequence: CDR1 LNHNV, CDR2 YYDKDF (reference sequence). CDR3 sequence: CATSSEGARGYTF. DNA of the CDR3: TGTGCCACCAGCAGCGAGGGGGCGCGGGGCTACACCTTC.

The CDR3 here is CASSLIDRVETQYF. The CDR3 DNA is TGTGCCAGCAGCTTGATTGACAGGGTGGAGACCCAGTACTTC. The V call is TRBV7-2, the J call TRBJ2-5; 7 bases are shared with TRBD1. The CDR3 contains 14 residues. V gave up 3 bases and J gave up 5 bases; unmatched junction bases: 6. Germline CDR1 is SGHTA and CDR2 is FQGNSA.

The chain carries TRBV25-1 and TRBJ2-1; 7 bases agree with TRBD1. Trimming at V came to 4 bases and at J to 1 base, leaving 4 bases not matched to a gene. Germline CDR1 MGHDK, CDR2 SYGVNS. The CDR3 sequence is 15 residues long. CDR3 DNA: TGTGCCAGCAGTGGACAGGGTCGGTCCTACAATGAGCAGTTCTTC. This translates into CASSGQGRSYNEQFF.

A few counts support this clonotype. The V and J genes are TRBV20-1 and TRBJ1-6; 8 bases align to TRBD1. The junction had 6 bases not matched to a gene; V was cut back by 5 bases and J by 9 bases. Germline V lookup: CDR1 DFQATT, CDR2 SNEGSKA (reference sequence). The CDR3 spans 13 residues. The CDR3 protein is CSAPDREGSPLHF. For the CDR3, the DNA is TGCAGTGCTCCGGACAGGGAGGGTTCACCCCTCCACTTT.

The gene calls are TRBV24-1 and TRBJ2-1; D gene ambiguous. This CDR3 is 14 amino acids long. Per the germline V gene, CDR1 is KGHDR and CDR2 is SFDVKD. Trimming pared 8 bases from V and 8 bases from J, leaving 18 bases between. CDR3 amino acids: CATTPGLGGYEQFF. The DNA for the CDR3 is TGTGCCACCACTCCTGGGCTCGGCGGCTATGAGCAGTTCTTC.

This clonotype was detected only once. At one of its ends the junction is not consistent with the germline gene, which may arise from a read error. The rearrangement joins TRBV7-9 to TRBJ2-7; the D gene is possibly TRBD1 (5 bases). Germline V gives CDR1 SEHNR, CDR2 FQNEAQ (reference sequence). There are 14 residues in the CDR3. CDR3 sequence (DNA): TGTGCCAGCAGCTTTCTTACAGGCTCCTACGAGCAATTCTTC. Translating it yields CASSFLTGSYEQFF. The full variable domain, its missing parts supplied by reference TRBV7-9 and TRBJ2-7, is DTGVSQNPRHKITKRGQNVTFRCDPISEHNRLYWYRQTLGQGPEFLTYFQNEAQLEKSRLLSDRFSAERPKGSFSTLEIQRTEQGDSAMYLCASSFLTGSYEQFFGPGTRLTVT.

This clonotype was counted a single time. In DNA, the CDR3 is TGTGCCACCAGTAGGGGTGAGGGGACCCAGTACTTC. This sequence encodes CATSRGEGTQYF. The V gene is TRBV24-1, the J gene TRBJ2-5; D tentatively reads TRBD1 or TRBD2 (5 bases each). The V gene lost 6 bases and the J gene lost 7 bases, with 11 bases spanning the gap. Germline CDR1 is KGHDR and CDR2 is SFDVKD. There are 12 residues in the CDR3.

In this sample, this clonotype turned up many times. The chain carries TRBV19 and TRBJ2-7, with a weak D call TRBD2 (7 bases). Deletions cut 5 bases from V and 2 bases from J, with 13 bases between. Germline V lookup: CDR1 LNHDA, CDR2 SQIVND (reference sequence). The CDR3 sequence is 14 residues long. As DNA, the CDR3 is TGTGCCAGTAGTTGGCGGGGGCCCGCCTACGAGCAGTACTTC. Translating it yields CASSWRGPAYEQYF.

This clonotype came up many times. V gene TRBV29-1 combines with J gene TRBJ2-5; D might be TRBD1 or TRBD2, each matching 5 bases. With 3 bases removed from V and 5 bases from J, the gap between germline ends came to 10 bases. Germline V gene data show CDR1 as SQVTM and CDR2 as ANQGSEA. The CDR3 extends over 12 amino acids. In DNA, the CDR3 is TGCAGCGTTGAGGGGGTTGGGGAGACCCAGTACTTC. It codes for CSVEGVGETQYF.

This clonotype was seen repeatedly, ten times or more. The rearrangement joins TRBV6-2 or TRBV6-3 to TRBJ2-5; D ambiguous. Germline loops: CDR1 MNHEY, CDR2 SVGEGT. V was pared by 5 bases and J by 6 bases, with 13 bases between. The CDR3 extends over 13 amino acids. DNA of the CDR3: TGTGCCAGCAGTCCTGACCCGATTAAGACCCAGTACTTC. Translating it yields CASSPDPIKTQYF.

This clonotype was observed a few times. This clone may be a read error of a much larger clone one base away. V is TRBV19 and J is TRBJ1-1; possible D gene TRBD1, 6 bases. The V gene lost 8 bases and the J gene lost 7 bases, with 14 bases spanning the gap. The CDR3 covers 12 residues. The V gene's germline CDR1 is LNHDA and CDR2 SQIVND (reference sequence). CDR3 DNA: TGTGCCAGTCCTACAGGGTTAGTTGAAGCTTTCTTT. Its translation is CASPTGLVEAFF.

CDR3 in amino acids: CASSWTESGNTIYF. CDR3 coding DNA: TGTGCCAGCAGCTGGACAGAGTCTGGAAACACCATATATTTT. The chain links TRBV7-9 to TRBJ1-3, with D possibly matching TRBD1 (6 bases). Trimming pared 4 bases from V and 1 base from J, leaving 8 bases between. The CDR3 covers 14 residues. CDR1 SEHNR and CDR2 FQNEAQ come from the germline V gene (reference sequence).

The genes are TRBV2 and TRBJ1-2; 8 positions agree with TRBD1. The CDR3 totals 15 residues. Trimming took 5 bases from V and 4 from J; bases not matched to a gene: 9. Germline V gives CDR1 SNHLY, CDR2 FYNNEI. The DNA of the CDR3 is TGTGCCAGCAGTTTTGGACAGGGTCTTAGCTATGGCTACACCTTC. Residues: CASSFGQGLSYGYTF.

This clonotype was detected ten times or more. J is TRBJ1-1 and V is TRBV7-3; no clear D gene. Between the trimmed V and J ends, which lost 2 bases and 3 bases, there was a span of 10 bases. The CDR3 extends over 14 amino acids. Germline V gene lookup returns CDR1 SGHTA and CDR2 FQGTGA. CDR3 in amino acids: CASSLSGGDTEAFF. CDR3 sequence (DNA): TGTGCCAGCAGCTTATCCGGTGGCGACACTGAAGCTTTCTTT.

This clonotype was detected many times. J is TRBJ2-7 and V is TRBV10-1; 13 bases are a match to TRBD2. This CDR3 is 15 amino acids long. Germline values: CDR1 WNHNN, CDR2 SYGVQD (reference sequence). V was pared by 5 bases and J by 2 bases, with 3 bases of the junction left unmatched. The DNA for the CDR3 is TGCGCCAGCAGTCCCGGGACTAGCGGGGCCTACGAGCAGTACTTC. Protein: CASSPGTSGAYEQYF.

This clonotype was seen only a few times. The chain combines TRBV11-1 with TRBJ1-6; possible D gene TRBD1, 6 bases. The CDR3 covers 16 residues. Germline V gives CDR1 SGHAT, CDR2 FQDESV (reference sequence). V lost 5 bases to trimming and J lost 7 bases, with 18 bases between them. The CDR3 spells CASSPSGGTQNSPLHF. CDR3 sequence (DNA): TGTGCCAGCAGCCCAAGTGGTGGGACACAAAATTCACCCCTCCACTTT.

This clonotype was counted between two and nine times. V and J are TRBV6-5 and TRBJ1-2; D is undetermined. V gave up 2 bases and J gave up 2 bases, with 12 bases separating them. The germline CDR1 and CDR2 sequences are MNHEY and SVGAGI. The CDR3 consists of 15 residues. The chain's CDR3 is CASSYGGVGNYGYTF. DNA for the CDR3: TGTGCCAGCAGTTACGGCGGGGTGGGGAACTATGGCTACACCTTC.

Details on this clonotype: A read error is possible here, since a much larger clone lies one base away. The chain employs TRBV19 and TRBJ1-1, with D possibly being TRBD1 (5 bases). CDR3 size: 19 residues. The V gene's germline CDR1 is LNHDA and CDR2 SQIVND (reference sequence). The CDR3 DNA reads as TGTGCCAGTAGTCCTGGTGTTGTTATGGCAGGGCAGCCGAACACTGAAGCTCTCTTT. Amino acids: CASSPGVVMAGQPNTEALF.